These 21 T cell receptor beta chains were sequenced from one sample in a study of blood T cell repertoires in COVID-19. Measured with immunoSEQ multiplex PCR; TCRdb has only the in-frame clones, and not every one. Of hundreds of thousands of clones listed, approximately 88% are singletons. The sample taken for sequencing was peripheral blood. These receptors all come from a woman between 50 and 59 years old with COVID-19, enrolled during active disease.

The chain couples TRBV27 to TRBJ1-6, with D tentatively TRBD1 (5 bases). The germline gives CDR1 MNHEY, CDR2 SMNVEV (reference sequence). The ends were cut back, 10 bases at V and 3 bases at J, with 10 bases in the middle. The CDR3 sequence is 13 residues long. DNA for the CDR3: TGTGCCACGCAAGGGGACTATAATTCACCCCTCCACTTT. Amino acids: CATQGDYNSPLHF.

The rearrangement links TRBV28 to TRBJ2-4, with TRBD1 matching over 10 bases. CDR3 length equals 15 residues. J lost 9 bases, V lost 4 bases, and 9 bases had no gene match. Germline values: CDR1 MDHEN, CDR2 SYDVKM. The CDR3: CASSYPGQGLGIQYF. As DNA, the CDR3 is TGTGCCAGCAGTTACCCGGGACAGGGGCTCGGCATTCAGTACTTC.

A single count supports this clone. The chain combines TRBV30 with TRBJ2-2; D perhaps matches TRBD2 (6 bases). V gave up 3 bases and J gave up 5 bases, with 19 bases separating them. Germline assignment: CDR1 GTSNPN and CDR2 SVGIG (reference sequence). CDR3 size: 16 residues. The CDR3 here is CAWRDSGRAPTGELFF. The DNA of the CDR3 is TGTGCCTGGAGGGATAGCGGACGGGCGCCTACCGGGGAGCTGTTTTTT.

The chain recombines TRBV19 with TRBJ1-4; 7 bases match TRBD1. The V gene's germline CDR1 is LNHDA and CDR2 SQIVND (reference sequence). The CDR3 runs 14 residues. V trimming: 7 bases; J trimming: 5 bases; junction bases outside the gene matches: 7. DNA for the CDR3: TGTGCCAGTACCCCCGGGACAGCAAATGAAAAACTGTTTTTT. Amino acid sequence: CASTPGTANEKLFF.

This sequence joins TRBV5-5 and TRBJ2-5; 14 nucleotides line up with TRBD2. Germline V gene data show CDR1 as SGHKS and CDR2 as YYEKEE (reference sequence). This CDR3 is built from 17 residues. Trimming removed 3 bases from V and 5 bases from J; junction bases left unmatched: 9. For the CDR3, the DNA is TGTGCCAGCAGCTCTCGACTAGCGGGGGGGCCGTGGGAGACCCAGTACTTC. Translated, it gives CASSSRLAGGPWETQYF.

The chain joins TRBV6-5 to TRBJ2-1, with D unresolved. Germline V gene data show CDR1 as MNHEY and CDR2 as SVGAGI. With 2 bases removed from V and 2 bases from J, the gap between germline ends came to 7 bases. The CDR3 contains 14 residues. The CDR3 DNA reads as TGTGCCAGCAGTTACCCTGTCCCCTACAATGAGCAGTTCTTC. Amino acids: CASSYPVPYNEQFF.

The gene calls are TRBV15 and TRBJ1-1; no definite D call. The CDR3 extends over 18 amino acids. The V and J ends lost 0 bases and 1 base respectively, with 18 bases between them. CDR1 and CDR2 from the germline V gene are LNHNV and YYDKDF (reference sequence). This CDR3 reads CATSRDKGGFIRNTEAFF. For the CDR3, the DNA is TGTGCCACCAGCAGAGATAAAGGAGGGTTTATCAGGAACACTGAAGCTTTCTTT.

The chain uses TRBV3-1 (or the pseudogene TRBV3-2) and TRBJ2-4, with a weak D call TRBD2 (7 bases). Germline lookup yields CDR1 LGHDT and CDR2 YNNKEL (reference sequence). V lost 4 bases and J lost 8, with 18 bases in between. The CDR3 extends over 15 amino acids. In DNA, the CDR3 is TGTGCCAGCAGCCTTCACTCGGGGGGCGGGGACATTCAGTACTTC. This gives the protein CASSLHSGGGDIQYF.

The chain combines TRBV7-9 with TRBJ2-1; TRBD2 aligns across 8 bases. CDR3 size: 17 residues. V lost 2 bases to trimming and J lost 5 bases; unmatched junction nucleotides: 11. CDR1 is SEHNR and CDR2 is FQNEAQ in the germline V gene (reference sequence). The CDR3 region is CASSLSSGKARNNEQFF. The CDR3 DNA reads as TGTGCCAGCAGCTTAAGTAGCGGGAAGGCAAGGAACAATGAGCAGTTCTTC.

This chain uses TRBV10-3 with TRBJ2-7; possibly TRBD2 for D (6 bases). Germline loops: CDR1 ENHRY, CDR2 SYGVKD. The CDR3 spans 15 residues. Trimming removed 0 bases from V and 2 bases from J, with 11 bases in between. CDR3 region: CAISESRDPPYEQYF. In DNA, the CDR3 is TGTGCCATCAGTGAGTCGCGGGACCCGCCCTACGAGCAGTACTTC.

The rearrangement joins TRBV28 to TRBJ2-6, with TRBD1 matching over 7 bases. J was trimmed by 4 bases and V by 6 bases; bases with no gene match: 15. CDR3 length: 18 amino acids. CDR1 MDHEN and CDR2 SYDVKM come from the germline V gene. The CDR3 nucleotides read TGTGCCAGCAGAAACTCCGGGACAGCCATCACCGGGGCCAACGTCCTGACTTTC. This sequence encodes CASRNSGTAITGANVLTF. Full variable domain (outside the CDR3, taken from reference TRBV28 and TRBJ2-6): DVKVTQSSRYLVKRTGEKVFLECVQDMDHENMFWYRQDPGLGLRLIYFSYDVKMKEKGDIPEGYSVSREKKERFSLILESASTNQTSMYLCASRNSGTAITGANVLTFGAGSRLTVL.

Worth noting for this clone: A much larger clonotype is one base distant, so this may be a read error. The same CDR3 arises from other DNA sequences in this sample as well. The rearrangement uses TRBV5-1 and TRBJ1-2, with 10 positions matching TRBD1. Germline V lookup: CDR1 SGHRS, CDR2 YFSETQ. The CDR3 sequence is 14 residues long. Trimming removed 0 bases from V and 5 bases from J; junction bases left unmatched: 1. The CDR3 DNA reads TGCGCCAGCAGCTTGGGGGACAGGGGATATGGCTACACCTTC. Protein product: CASSLGDRGYGYTF.

This rearrangement joins TRBV27 to TRBJ2-7, with 12 bases matching TRBD2. CDR1 is MNHEY, CDR2 SMNVEV, per germline (reference sequence). V lost 5 bases, J lost 6 bases, and 11 bases stayed unmatched. CDR3 length: 16 amino acids. Here the CDR3 DNA reads TGTGCCAGCAGTGCCAGGACTAGCGGGGCTCGTCCCGAGCAGTACTTC. Translation: CASSARTSGARPEQYF.

This chain connects TRBV19 to TRBJ1-5; 7 positions agree with TRBD1. The CDR3 has 13 amino acids. Trimming cost V 6 bases and J 7 bases; bases outside gene matches: 6. Per the germline V gene, CDR1 is LNHDA and CDR2 is SQIVND (reference sequence). Here the CDR3 DNA reads TGTGCCAGTAGATCGACAGGGAGACAGCCCCAGCATTTT. Translating it yields CASRSTGRQPQHF.

The chain combines TRBV3-1 (or the pseudogene TRBV3-2) with TRBJ1-1; D may be TRBD1 (6 bases). Deletions cut 4 bases from V and 10 bases from J, with 16 bases between. The CDR3 covers 13 residues. CDR1 is LGHDT and CDR2 is YNNKEL in the germline V gene (reference sequence). Here the CDR3 reads CASSPFTGMGAFF. The CDR3 DNA sequence: TGTGCCAGCAGCCCGTTTACAGGGATGGGAGCTTTCTTT.

The chain has TRBV14 and TRBJ1-1; maybe TRBD1 (5 bases). The CDR3 loop spans 16 amino acids. Trimming shortened V by 4 bases and J by 2 bases, and 17 bases separated the two germline ends. In germline, CDR1 is SGHDN, CDR2 FVKESK. This CDR3 is CASSRAGRVPNTEAFF. Here the CDR3 DNA reads TGTGCCAGCAGCCGTGCAGGGAGGGTACCTAACACTGAAGCTTTCTTT.

The chain uses TRBV9 and TRBJ1-6; D not resolved. The V gene's germline CDR1 is SGDLS and CDR2 YYNGEE. V was trimmed by 1 base and J by 7 bases, leaving 12 bases between them. CDR3 length equals 15 residues. CDR3 DNA sequence: TGTGCCAGCAGCGTAAGCGACCGAGGGAATTCACCCCTCCACTTT. Its protein is CASSVSDRGNSPLHF.

There are many counts of this clone. This chain joins TRBV11-2 and TRBJ2-1, with D possibly TRBD2 on 5 matching bases. CDR1 and CDR2 (germline): SGHAT, FQNNGV. The V and J ends lost 1 base and 5 bases respectively, with 9 bases between them. This CDR3 is built from 14 residues. The chain's CDR3 is CASSLAGSDNEQFF. CDR3 coding DNA: TGTGCCAGCAGCTTAGCGGGGTCGGACAATGAGCAGTTCTTC.

The sample holds one count of this clone. The rearrangement joins TRBV28 to TRBJ2-5, with 12 bases aligning to TRBD2. The trim removed 3 bases at V and 4 bases at J, leaving 3 bases unmatched. The CDR3 extends over 15 amino acids. The germline gives CDR1 MDHEN, CDR2 SYDVKM. CDR3 amino acids: CASSLASGGVETQYF. The CDR3 DNA sequence: TGTGCCAGCAGTTTGGCTAGCGGGGGGGTAGAGACCCAGTACTTC.

The rearrangement joins TRBV18 to TRBJ2-3, with D perhaps TRBD1 (5 bases). This CDR3 contains 17 residues. Germline loops: CDR1 KGHSH, CDR2 LQKENI. V lost 0 bases and J 4 bases, leaving 17 bases between the germline ends. CDR3 residues: CASSPPGQGMLPDTQYF. The CDR3 DNA reads as TGTGCCAGCTCACCACCGGGGCAGGGAATGTTGCCAGATACGCAGTATTTT.

V is TRBV18 and J is TRBJ2-7; D is perhaps TRBD2 (6 bases). In germline, CDR1 is KGHSH, CDR2 LQKENI. The V gene lost 3 bases and the J gene lost 3 bases, with 12 bases spanning the gap. This CDR3 comprises 14 residues. The DNA for the CDR3 is TGTGCCAGCTCACCCCCAGGACTAATCTACGAGCAGTACTTC. This translates into CASSPPGLIYEQYF.